These 2 T cell receptor beta chains share one sample of origin, sequenced in a study of shared T cell receptors in the human thymus (dated by TCRdb to the early 2020s). The library relied on the immunoSEQ multiplex PCR assay. What TCRdb holds here is the immuneACCESS table cut down to in-frame rearrangements. Part of the clones is not present; checked against another copy, under half of the missing clones reflect an unresolved V gene, and the others are unexplained. The sample table contains about 660,000 clones; only one count was recorded for approximately 89% of them. Under 0.01% of the sample is taken by the ten largest. The same sample was also studied in work on human thymus T cells.

The sample was thymocytes. The receptors here all came from a boy in the first two years of life with a congenital heart defect. Donor details come from another sample of the same person, matched by shared clones.

This sequence joins TRBV19 and TRBJ1-1; 8 bases are a match to TRBD1. CDR1 and CDR2 (germline): LNHDA, SQIVND (reference sequence). V shed 5 bases and J 3 bases; nucleotides not matched to a gene: 11. The CDR3 has 16 residues. In DNA, the CDR3 is TGTGCCAGTAGTGTCGGACAGGGTAAACGGGACACTGAAGCTTTCTTT. Translated, it gives CASSVGQGKRDTEAFF.

The rearrangement joins TRBV21-1 to TRBJ2-1; TRBD1 was called by the table and not checked on the DNA. TRBV21-1 is a documented pseudogene. The CDR3 loop spans 16 amino acids. CDR3 coding DNA: TGTGCCAGCAGCAAAACCACAGGGAGCTCCTACAATGAGCAGTTCTTC. Amino acid sequence: CASSKTTGSSYNEQFF.